The sequence of this TCR beta chain was determined in a study of early T cells in non-severe SARS-CoV-2 infection. Overall study: Chains from this unsorted whole-blood bulk RNA could not be paired.

CDR1 MNHNS and CDR2 SASEGT come from the germline V gene. V was shortened by 6 bases and J by 3 bases, with 12 bases between the two germline ends. The CDR3 is 14 amino acids. This clonotype has more than one count but fewer than ten. Its antigen is still unknown. Researchers tagged individual cDNA molecules with unique molecular identifiers. TCRdb passed the 5' RACE reads through MiXCR, listing each CDR3 protein once. The sample yields about 64,000 distinct CDR3 sequences, about 10% seen once. General study results and limits: Comparison of clonotypes with VDJdb favored anti-spike CD8 responses while missing private and CD4 specificities.

This specimen was whole blood, taken at baseline. The chain is built from TRBV6-1 and TRBJ1-5; maybe TRBD1 (6 bases). This clonotype was obtained from an adult who was a healthcare worker with PCR-confirmed SARS-CoV-2 infection or an uninfected control (not recorded which). CDR3 DNA sequence: TGTGCCAGCAGCGGGGCAGGGGTCAATCAGCCCCAGCATTTT. Translation: CASSGAGVNQPQHF.